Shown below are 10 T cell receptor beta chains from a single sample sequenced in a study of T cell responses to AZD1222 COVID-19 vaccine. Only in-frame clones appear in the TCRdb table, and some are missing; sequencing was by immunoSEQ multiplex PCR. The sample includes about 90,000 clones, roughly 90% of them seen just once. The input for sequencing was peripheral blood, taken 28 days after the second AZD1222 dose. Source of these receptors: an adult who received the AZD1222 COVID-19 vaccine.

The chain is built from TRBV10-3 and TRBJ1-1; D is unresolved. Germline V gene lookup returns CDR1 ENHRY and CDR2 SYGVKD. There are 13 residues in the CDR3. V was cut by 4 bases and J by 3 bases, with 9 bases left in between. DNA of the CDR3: TGTGCCATCAGTGGGGCCGATGACACTGAAGCTTTCTTT. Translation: CAISGADDTEAFF.

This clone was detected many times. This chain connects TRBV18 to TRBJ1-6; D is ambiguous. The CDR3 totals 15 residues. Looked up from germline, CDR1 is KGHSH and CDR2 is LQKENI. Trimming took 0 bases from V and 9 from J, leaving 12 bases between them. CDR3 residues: CASSPPRSSGSPLHF. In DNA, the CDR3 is TGTGCCAGCTCACCACCGAGGAGCAGCGGTTCACCCCTCCACTTT.

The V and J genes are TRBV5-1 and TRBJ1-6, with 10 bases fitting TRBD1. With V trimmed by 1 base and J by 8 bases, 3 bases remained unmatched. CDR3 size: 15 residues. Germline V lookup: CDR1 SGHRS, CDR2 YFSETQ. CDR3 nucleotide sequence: TGCGCCAGCAGCTTGTCGGGACAGGGGTATTCACCCCTCCACTTT. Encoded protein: CASSLSGQGYSPLHF. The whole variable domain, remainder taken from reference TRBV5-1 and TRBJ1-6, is KAGVTQTPRYLIKTRGQQVTLSCSPISGHRSVSWYQQTPGQGLQFLFEYFSETQRNKGNFPGRFSGRQFSNSRSEMNVSTLELGDSALYLCASSLSGQGYSPLHFGNGTRLTVT.

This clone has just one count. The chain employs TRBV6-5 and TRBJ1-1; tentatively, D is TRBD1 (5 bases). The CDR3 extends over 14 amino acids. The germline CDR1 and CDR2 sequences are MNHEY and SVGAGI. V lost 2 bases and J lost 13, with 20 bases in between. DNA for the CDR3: TGTGCCAGCAGTTACGATCCAGGGTCCCTTGTTATTTTCTTT. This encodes CASSYDPGSLVIFF.

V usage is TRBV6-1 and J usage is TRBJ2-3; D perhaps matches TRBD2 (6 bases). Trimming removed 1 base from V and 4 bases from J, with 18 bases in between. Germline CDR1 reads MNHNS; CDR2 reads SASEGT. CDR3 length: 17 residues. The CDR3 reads CASSEEAGWASADTQYF. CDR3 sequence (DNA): TGTGCCAGCAGTGAAGAAGCAGGCTGGGCTAGCGCAGATACGCAGTATTTT.

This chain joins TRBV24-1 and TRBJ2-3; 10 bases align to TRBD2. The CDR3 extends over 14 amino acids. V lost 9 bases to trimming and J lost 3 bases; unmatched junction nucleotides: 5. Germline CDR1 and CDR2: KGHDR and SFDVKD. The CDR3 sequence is CATQNSGRTDTQYF. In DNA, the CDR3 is TGTGCCACCCAAAATAGCGGGAGGACAGATACGCAGTATTTT.

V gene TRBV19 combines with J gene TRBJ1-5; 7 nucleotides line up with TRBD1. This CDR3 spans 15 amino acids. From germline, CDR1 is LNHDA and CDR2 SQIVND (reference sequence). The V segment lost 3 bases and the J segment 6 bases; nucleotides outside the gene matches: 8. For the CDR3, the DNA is TGTGCCAGTAGTATGATCTTTCAGGGGGGTCAGCCCCAGCATTTT. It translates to CASSMIFQGGQPQHF.

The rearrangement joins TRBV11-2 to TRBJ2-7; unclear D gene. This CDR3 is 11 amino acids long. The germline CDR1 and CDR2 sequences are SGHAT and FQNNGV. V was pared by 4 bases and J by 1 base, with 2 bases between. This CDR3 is CASSSSYEQYF. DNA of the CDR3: TGTGCCAGCAGCTCGTCCTACGAGCAGTACTTC.

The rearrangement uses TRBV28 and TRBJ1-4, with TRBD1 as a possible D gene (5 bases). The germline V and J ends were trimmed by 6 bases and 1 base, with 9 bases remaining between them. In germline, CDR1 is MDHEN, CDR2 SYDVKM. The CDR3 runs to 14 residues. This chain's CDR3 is CASRNGGTNEKLFF. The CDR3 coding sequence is TGTGCCAGCAGAAACGGGGGAACTAATGAAAAACTGTTTTTT.

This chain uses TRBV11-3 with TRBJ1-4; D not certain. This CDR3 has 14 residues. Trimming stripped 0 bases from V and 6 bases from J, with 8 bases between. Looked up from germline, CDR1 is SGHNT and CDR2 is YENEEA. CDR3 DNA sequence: TGTGCCAGCAGCTTAGACGGACCCGATGAAAAACTGTTTTTT. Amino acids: CASSLDGPDEKLFF.